This record looks at one TCR beta chain sequence and its context. Its target is not known. Germline V gives CDR1 SGHDT, CDR2 YYEEEE. The CDR3 length is 11 residues. Trimming removed 4 bases from V and 9 bases from J; junction bases left unmatched: 4. The data stem from a study of PD-1 blockade in mismatch repair-deficient tumors. Study details: Patients had more than ten mismatch repair-deficient cancer types, all previously treated and progressing. Broader study findings: Tumor-resident clones, often undetectable pretreatment in blood, expanded then contracted after pembrolizumab.

PCR or immunohistochemistry showed mismatch repair deficiency in every enrolled patient. The TCR-sequenced patients were three responders to pembrolizumab. Some clones are missing from TCRdb's copy, which holds only in-frame ones; the method was immunoSEQ multiplex PCR. In the table there are about 34,000 clones, roughly 80% of which are singletons. The chain employs TRBV5-6 and TRBJ2-7, with 7 bases lining up with TRBD1. Source: PBMCs, taken roughly 6 weeks after starting pembrolizumab. This clonotype originated in an adult with mismatch repair-deficient cancer. Here the CDR3 reads CASSVTGRQYF. The CDR3, as DNA: TGTGCCAGCAGCGTGACAGGGAGGCAGTACTTC.